This T cell receptor beta chain was recorded in a study of blood T cell repertoires in COVID-19. The wider study: Material from acute and convalescent COVID-19 was sourced from the United States, Italy and Spain.

It was during active infection that Seattle patients were enrolled and then longitudinally followed. Original methodology: Nucleated cell number was recorded as an estimate derived from reference gene primer amplification. Only in-frame clones appear in the TCRdb table, and some are missing; sequencing was by immunoSEQ multiplex PCR. The V and J calls and clone size were taken over from that table, and D and trimming were inferred from the DNA. The sample has some 94,000 clones, around 85% seen once; the top ten hold 15% to 20%. After removal of 0 bases from V and 7 bases from J, the junction contained 5 bases not matched to a gene. This CDR3 contains 15 residues. The V gene's germline CDR1 is WNHNN and CDR2 SYGVQD (reference sequence).

Sequencing used peripheral blood. This clonotype originated in a woman in her sixties or seventies with COVID-19, enrolled during active disease. The chain recombines TRBV10-1 with TRBJ1-1; TRBD1 aligns across 10 bases. Here the CDR3 DNA reads TGCGCCAGCAGTGAGTCACCGGGACAGGGGCGTGAAGCTTTCTTT. Amino acid sequence: CASSESPGQGREAFF.